The next 2 T cell receptor beta chains were all read from a single sample in a study of T cell responses to AZD1222 COVID-19 vaccine. Method: immunoSEQ multiplex PCR; TCRdb's copy keeps in-frame clones and lacks some. This repertoire shows approximately 130,000 clones, 80% to 90% found once; its top ten account for approximately 8.8%. This sample comprised peripheral blood, obtained 28 days after the second AZD1222 dose. These receptors came from an adult who received the AZD1222 COVID-19 vaccine.

The chain uses TRBV2 and TRBJ1-1, with 9 nucleotides matching TRBD1. Germline CDR1 is SNHLY and CDR2 is FYNNEI. Unmatched junction bases numbered 8, after V lost 5 bases and J lost 4 bases. The CDR3 consists of 15 residues. CDR3 nucleotides: TGTGCCAGCAGTCGACAGGGGGTTCTGGCCACTGAAGCTTTCTTT. Its protein product is CASSRQGVLATEAFF.

The rearrangement joins TRBV5-1 to TRBJ2-5; D perhaps matches TRBD2 (7 bases). This CDR3 contains 15 residues. Germline V CDR1 and CDR2: SGHRS, YFSETQ. Trimming pared 3 bases from V and 3 bases from J, leaving 15 bases between. The CDR3 loop is CASSSYGGLEETQYF. CDR3 sequence (DNA): TGCGCCAGCAGCTCCTACGGGGGGCTAGAAGAGACCCAGTACTTC.